This TCR beta chain originates from a study of T cells after posttransplantation cyclophosphamide. Findings of the study overall: Blood and skin or GI T cell repertoires showed limited TRB overlap.

Cells defined as naive were viable CD3+CD4+ or CD3+CD8+ and CCR7+CD45RA+CD45RO-CD95-CD27+CD28+. Regarding this clone: Its cognate antigen is unknown.

Clones were sequenced by immunoSEQ multiplex PCR, and TCRdb holds only the in-frame ones, with some missing. Among tens of thousands of clones listed, 95% to 98% were seen once. The source of this sequence is a man in his forties in good health, CMV-negative, and a related stem cell transplant donor. The material sequenced was naive CD4+ T cells sorted from PBMCs.

In DNA, the CDR3 is TGTGCCAGCAGTGAATATCGTCAGGTTTTGCAGTTCTTC. This codes for CASSEYRQVLQFF. The gene calls are TRBV25-1 and TRBJ2-1; D ambiguous. CDR1 MGHDK and CDR2 SYGVNS come from the germline V gene. V dropped 0 bases and J dropped 12 bases, with 12 bases sitting between them. This CDR3 comprises 13 residues.